The next 11 T cell receptor beta chains were all read from a single sample in a study of Ad26.COV2.S vaccination and SARS-CoV-2 variants (dated by TCRdb to the early 2020s). Library method: the immunoSEQ multiplex PCR assay. Here the immuneACCESS table is served through TCRdb, limited to in-frame sequences with V and J called. Missing clones are a known gap in these copies; in checked studies unresolved V genes cover under half, and the rest lacks a known reason. The sample records some 520,000 clones, around 85% of which are singletons. The ten largest clones add up to about 13% of the sample. This specimen's treatment or condition label, per the study, means: 15 to 20 received Ad26.COV2.S at low or high dose, single or two shots; about 5 received placebo; per-sample allocation not given. For vaccine and placebo recipients, repertoires were sequenced using samples collected on day 63 after the first injection.

The specimen was peripheral blood, collected in a trial of Ad26.COV2.S vaccine versus placebo. These receptor sequences come from a person aged 18-60 years who received the Ad26.COV2.S COVID-19 vaccine or a placebo.

This chain joins TRBV5-1 and TRBJ2-1, with 14 nucleotides matching TRBD2. V lost 4 bases and J lost 3; bases outside the gene matches: 9. Per the germline V gene, CDR1 is SGHRS and CDR2 is YFSETQ. The CDR3 runs 18 residues. This chain's CDR3 is CASSRAGLAGDHYNEQFF. DNA of the CDR3: TGCGCCAGCAGCCGTGCGGGACTAGCGGGAGACCACTACAATGAGCAGTTCTTC.

CDR3 sequence (DNA): TGTGCCAGCAGCCCTTCGTTTGGGAACTATGGCTACACCTTC. As protein: CASSPSFGNYGYTF. This sequence joins TRBV7-2 and TRBJ1-2; D gene ambiguous. In germline, CDR1 is SGHTA, CDR2 FQGNSA. This CDR3 comprises 14 residues. V was pared by 5 bases and J by 2 bases, with 12 bases between.

The chain combines TRBV2 with TRBJ1-6, with D unclear. The CDR3 contains 15 residues. CDR1 and CDR2 (germline): SNHLY, FYNNEI. Trimming pared 8 bases from V and 0 bases from J, leaving 11 bases between. The CDR3 here is CASAPGSSYNSPLHF. The CDR3, as DNA: TGTGCCAGCGCTCCGGGGAGCTCCTATAATTCACCCCTCCACTTT. The full variable domain, completed using reference TRBV2 and TRBJ1-6, is EPEVTQTPSHQVTQMGQEVILRCVPISNHLYFYWYRQILGQKVEFLVSFYNNEISEKSEIFDDQFSVERPDGSNFTLKIRSTKLEDSAMYFCASAPGSSYNSPLHFGNGTRLTVT.

The chain has TRBV19 and TRBJ1-5; the D is unclear. CDR1 is LNHDA, CDR2 SQIVND, per germline (reference sequence). The CDR3 has 14 residues. V lost 7 bases, J lost 5 bases, and 15 bases lay in between. DNA for the CDR3: TGTGCCAGTAAAACTATACCCACGGATCAGCCCCAGCATTTT. This encodes CASKTIPTDQPQHF.

The chain uses TRBV19 and TRBJ2-4; 11 bases map to TRBD2. CDR1 LNHDA and CDR2 SQIVND come from the germline V gene (reference sequence). The CDR3 length is 18 residues. Trimming cost V 1 base and J 0 bases; bases outside gene matches: 5. This chain's CDR3 is CASSIAVGTSGAKNIQYF. CDR3 nucleotides: TGTGCCAGTAGTATAGCGGTGGGGACTAGCGGAGCCAAAAACATTCAGTACTTC.

The rearrangement joins TRBV6-5 to TRBJ1-5; D uncertain. The CDR3 length is 13 residues. Germline values: CDR1 MNHEY, CDR2 SVGAGI. V shed 6 bases and J shed 7 bases, with 13 bases lying between them. CDR3: CASRRREGQPQHF. CDR3 coding DNA: TGTGCCAGCAGGCGGAGGGAAGGCCAGCCCCAGCATTTT.

The chain carries TRBV6-4 and TRBJ2-1; 7 bases line up with TRBD2. Germline CDR1 MRHNA, CDR2 SNTAGT. There are 17 residues in the CDR3. V was pared by 2 bases and J by 1 base, with 8 bases of the junction left unmatched. The CDR3 nucleotides read TGTGCCAGCAGTGACCCAGAAGGGCGGGGGTCCTACAATGAGCAGTTCTTC. It is translated as CASSDPEGRGSYNEQFF.

The chain couples TRBV4-1 to TRBJ1-4, with D possibly matching TRBD1 (5 bases). CDR1 is MGHRA, CDR2 YSYEKL, per germline. This CDR3 has 15 amino acids. Deletions cut 5 bases from V and 7 bases from J, with 17 bases between. DNA of the CDR3: TGCGCCAGCAGCTCTAGGGTGTCTGGGGGTGAAAAACTGTTTTTT. It yields the protein CASSSRVSGGEKLFF.

The rearrangement uses TRBV19 and TRBJ2-3; D is unclear. The CDR3 loop spans 14 amino acids. The germline V and J ends were trimmed by 4 bases and 2 bases, with 10 bases remaining between them. CDR1 and CDR2 from the germline V gene are LNHDA and SQIVND (reference sequence). CDR3 region: CASSTNLNTDTQYF. The CDR3 bases are TGTGCCAGTAGTACGAACCTAAACACAGATACGCAGTATTTT.

V is TRBV28 and J is TRBJ1-2; D unclear. Trimming pared 4 bases from V and 4 bases from J, leaving 10 bases between. This CDR3 comprises 13 residues. Germline CDR1 is MDHEN and CDR2 is SYDVKM. CDR3 DNA: TGTGCCAGCAGTTCAACCTACTCCTATGGCTACACCTTC. As protein: CASSSTYSYGYTF.

This clone was recorded once. The rearrangement joins TRBV6-5 to TRBJ1-2, with 8 positions matching TRBD1. The trim removed 6 bases at V and 4 bases at J, leaving 4 bases unmatched. The germline gives CDR1 MNHEY, CDR2 SVGAGI. This CDR3 has 13 amino acids. This CDR3 reads CASRQGVTYGYTF. In DNA, the CDR3 is TGTGCCAGCAGACAGGGGGTTACCTATGGCTACACCTTC.